These 32 T cell receptor beta chains came from one sample sequenced in a study of T cell responses to AZD1222 COVID-19 vaccine. The table came from immunoSEQ multiplex PCR; TCRdb's copy has only in-frame clones and leaves some out. This sample carries 100,000 to 150,000 clones, more than 70% of them seen once, and the ten largest clones take around 1.5%. The sample in question was peripheral blood, obtained on day 0 of AZD1222 vaccination. These receptors were obtained from an adult in good health.

J is TRBJ2-7 and V is TRBV6-5, with TRBD1 matching over 8 bases. The V segment lost 4 bases and the J segment 6 bases; nucleotides outside the gene matches: 11. The CDR3 spans 15 residues. Germline V CDR1 and CDR2: MNHEY, SVGAGI. As DNA, the CDR3 is TGTGCCAGCAGTTCCCGGCCAGGGGGCTCGGGCGAGCAGTACTTC. Protein sequence: CASSSRPGGSGEQYF.

The chain uses TRBV7-7 and TRBJ2-1, with 12 nucleotides matching TRBD2. CDR1 is SSHAT, CDR2 FNYEAQ, per germline (reference sequence). The CDR3 has 15 residues. With 1 base clipped from V and 7 bases from J, the junction kept 2 bases outside the gene matches. CDR3 bases: TGTGCCAGCAGCTTAGGGACTAGCGGGGAGAATGAGCAGTTCTTC. Its protein product is CASSLGTSGENEQFF. Filled out from reference TRBV7-7 and TRBJ2-1, the complete variable domain reads GAGVSQSPRYKVTKRGQDVTLRCDPISSHATLYWYQQALGQGPEFLTYFNYEAQPDKSGLPSDRFSAERPEGSISTLTIQRTEQRDSAMYRCASSLGTSGENEQFFGPGTRLTVL.

The CDR3 bases are TGTGCCAGCAGTTCCCCAGCGACAACCGCGAACACCGGGGAGCTGTTTTTT. This gives the protein CASSSPATTANTGELFF. The chain has TRBV11-3 and TRBJ2-2; D is undetermined. The V end was cut by 6 bases, the J end by 0 bases, with 17 bases between. CDR3 size: 17 residues. Per the germline V gene, CDR1 is SGHNT and CDR2 is YENEEA. The variable domain in full, with the rest retrieved from reference TRBV11-3 and TRBJ2-2, is EAGVVQSPRYKIIEKKQPVAFWCNPISGHNTLYWYLQNLGQGPELLIRYENEEAVDDSQLPKDRFSAERLKGVDSTLKIQPAELGDSAVYLCASSSPATTANTGELFFGEGSRLTVL.

This clone was detected once. The J gene is TRBJ2-3, the V gene TRBV5-1; D possibly corresponds to TRBD1 (5 bases). The CDR3 sequence is 14 residues long. The V gene's germline CDR1 is SGHRS and CDR2 YFSETQ. The V and J ends lost 1 base and 4 bases respectively, with 10 bases between them. CDR3 amino acids: CASSLSRVPDTQYF. In DNA, the CDR3 is TGCGCCAGCAGCTTGAGCAGGGTACCAGATACGCAGTATTTT.

This clone occurred once. This chain connects TRBV7-3 to TRBJ1-2; 8 positions match TRBD1. Germline assignment: CDR1 SGHTA and CDR2 FQGTGA. V dropped 2 bases and J dropped 7; count of bases not matched to a gene: 3. The CDR3 extends over 13 amino acids. The CDR3 here is CASSLQGAGGYTF. Here the CDR3 DNA reads TGTGCCAGCAGCTTACAGGGGGCAGGTGGCTACACCTTC.

V and J are TRBV10-3 and TRBJ1-1, with a tentative D call TRBD1 (6 bases). The CDR3 is made up of 13 amino acids. Per the germline V gene, CDR1 is ENHRY and CDR2 is SYGVKD. Trimming took off 10 bases at V and 4 bases at J, with 16 bases between the two ends. CDR3 region: CATTGRYGTEAFF. The DNA of the CDR3 is TGTGCCACGACAGGTAGGTACGGCACTGAAGCTTTCTTT.

V gene TRBV5-1 combines with J gene TRBJ1-2; maybe TRBD1 (5 bases). V lost 2 bases and J lost 3, with 14 bases in between. CDR3 length: 15 residues. Germline CDR1 and CDR2: SGHRS and YFSETQ. In DNA form, the CDR3 reads TGCGCCAGCAGCTTCGCCGCAGGGACCTACTATGGCTACACCTTC. This translates into CASSFAAGTYYGYTF.

This clone has a single count. The chain couples TRBV19 to TRBJ2-2, with D perhaps matching TRBD2 (5 bases). Germline V gene data show CDR1 as LNHDA and CDR2 as SQIVND (reference sequence). V dropped 1 base and J dropped 5 bases, with 8 bases sitting between them. This CDR3 contains 14 residues. CDR3 bases: TGTGCCAGTAGTATAGGGCCGGGAACCGGGGAGCTGTTTTTT. This sequence encodes CASSIGPGTGELFF.

The DNA of the CDR3 is TGTGCCAGTTCCCCCCGGGACAGGACCTATAGCAATCAGCCCCAGCATTTT. Protein: CASSPRDRTYSNQPQHF. The chain recombines TRBV19 with TRBJ1-5; the match to TRBD1 covers 8 bases. The V gene end was trimmed by 8 bases and the J gene end by 0 bases; junction bases not matched to a gene: 12. The V gene's germline CDR1 is LNHDA and CDR2 SQIVND (reference sequence). The CDR3 has 17 amino acids. Based on the CDR3 plus reference TRBV19 and TRBJ1-5, the full variable domain is DGGITQSPKYLFRKEGQNVTLSCEQNLNHDAMYWYRQDPGQGLRLIYYSQIVNDFQKGDIAEGYSVSREKKESFPLTVTSAQKNPTAFYLCASSPRDRTYSNQPQHFGDGTRLSIL.

The chain links TRBV18 to TRBJ1-2, with 8 nucleotides matching TRBD1. The CDR3 extends over 13 amino acids. V was clipped by 1 base and J by 8 bases; unmatched bases: 3. Germline loops: CDR1 KGHSH, CDR2 LQKENI. This chain's CDR3 is CASSPQDRAGYTF. The CDR3 region has the DNA TGTGCCAGCTCACCACAGGACAGGGCCGGCTACACCTTC.

V is TRBV21-1 and J is TRBJ2-7; the D call TRBD2 from the table was never checked on the DNA. TRBV21-1 is given as a pseudogene. This CDR3 is 17 amino acids long. CDR3: CASSNSGTSGSRFGQYF. Written as DNA, the CDR3 is TGTGCCAGCAGCAACTCCGGGACTAGCGGGTCCCGATTTGGGCAGTACTTC.

This clone was seen once. The CDR3 reads CSVEGPGTGNTIYF. The DNA for the CDR3 is TGCAGCGTTGAGGGACCGGGCACAGGAAACACCATATATTTT. The V and J genes are TRBV29-1 and TRBJ1-3; D perhaps matches TRBD1 (5 bases). Between the trimmed V and J ends, which lost 3 bases and 4 bases, there was a span of 13 bases. The CDR3 has 14 amino acids. CDR1 SQVTM and CDR2 ANQGSEA come from the germline V gene.

The chain carries TRBV6-6 and TRBJ1-1; the match to TRBD1 covers 8 bases. The length of the CDR3 is 14 residues. V lost 0 bases, J lost 4 bases, and 1 base stayed unmatched. Looked up from germline, CDR1 is MNHNY and CDR2 is SVGAGI (reference sequence). As DNA, the CDR3 is TGTGCCAGCAGTTACTCAACAGGGGGCACTGAAGCTTTCTTT. Translated, it gives CASSYSTGGTEAFF.

V usage is TRBV19 and J usage is TRBJ1-5; D not certain. The V gene lost 3 bases and the J gene lost 4 bases, with 13 bases spanning the gap. Germline-derived CDR1 and CDR2 are LNHDA and SQIVND (reference sequence). This CDR3 region has 15 residues. The CDR3 nucleotides read TGTGCCAGTAGTATTTACAGCCGTAAAAATCAGCCCCAGCATTTT. It specifies CASSIYSRKNQPQHF.

The rearrangement links TRBV5-6 to TRBJ1-4; possibly TRBD1 for D (5 bases). The germline V gene has CDR1 SGHDT and CDR2 YYEEEE. The CDR3 covers 12 residues. The V and J ends lost 1 base and 15 bases respectively, with 13 bases between them. CDR3: CASSLSTGKVFF. The CDR3 DNA reads as TGTGCCAGCAGCTTGTCTACAGGAAAGGTGTTTTTT.

This clone has just a few counts. The chain employs TRBV6-5 and TRBJ1-2; a weak D match, TRBD1 (5 bases). The germline gives CDR1 MNHEY, CDR2 SVGAGI. CDR3 size: 15 residues. Trimming removed 6 bases at V and 0 bases at J, with 14 bases between. CDR3 region: CASRLNRNPNYGYTF. In nucleotides, the CDR3 is TGTGCCAGCAGATTAAACAGGAATCCTAACTATGGCTACACCTTC.

CDR3 coding DNA: TGTGCCAGCAGCTACACGGACAGGCCCTATAATTCACCCCTCCACTTT. Amino acids: CASSYTDRPYNSPLHF. The rearrangement links TRBV9 to TRBJ1-6; TRBD1 aligns across 7 bases. J was trimmed by 2 bases and V by 4 bases; bases with no gene match: 6. Germline V gene sequence: CDR1 SGDLS, CDR2 YYNGEE. CDR3 length equals 16 residues.

This clone was counted once. V and J are TRBV10-3 and TRBJ2-3, with 7 bases fitting TRBD2. The ends lost 4 bases at V and 1 base at J; junction bases unmatched: 5. Germline CDR1 is ENHRY and CDR2 is SYGVKD. This CDR3 has 15 amino acids. DNA for the CDR3: TGTGCCATCAGTGGGAGCGGGACGGGCACAGATACGCAGTATTTT. Translating gives CAISGSGTGTDTQYF.

The table lists this clone with a few counts. The rearrangement links TRBV3-1 (or the pseudogene TRBV3-2) to TRBJ1-6; 7 nucleotides line up with TRBD1. Trimming removed 5 bases from V and 3 bases from J; junction bases left unmatched: 7. The CDR3 consists of 16 residues. Germline lookup yields CDR1 LGHDT and CDR2 YNNKEL (reference sequence). CDR3 in DNA: TGTGCCAGCAGCGACCGGGACAGCTACTATAATTCACCCCTCCACTTT. Amino acid sequence: CASSDRDSYYNSPLHF.

The chain combines TRBV6-1 with TRBJ2-7; D is perhaps TRBD1 or TRBD2 (5 bases each). The CDR3 contains 14 residues. Germline V CDR1 and CDR2: MNHNS, SASEGT. Trimming cost V 2 bases and J 2 bases, with 10 bases left between them. CDR3 loop: CASSEFGTPYEQYF. The CDR3 DNA reads as TGTGCCAGCAGTGAATTCGGGACCCCCTACGAGCAGTACTTC.

The chain uses TRBV9 and TRBJ2-3; 8 bases align to TRBD2. CDR1 is SGDLS and CDR2 is YYNGEE in the germline V gene. This CDR3 has 16 amino acids. V lost 0 bases to trimming and J lost 4 bases; unmatched junction nucleotides: 7. This CDR3 is CASSVVGGRRADTQYF. CDR3 bases: TGTGCCAGCAGCGTAGTTGGCGGGAGGAGGGCAGATACGCAGTATTTT.

V is TRBV7-6 and J is TRBJ2-7; tentatively, D is TRBD1 or TRBD2 (6 bases each). The CDR3 contains 15 residues. Per the germline V gene, CDR1 is SGHVS and CDR2 is FNYEAQ. Trimming shortened V by 5 bases and J by 3 bases, and 17 bases separated the two germline ends. This CDR3 reads CASSVQEGQNYEQYF. In DNA form, the CDR3 reads TGTGCCAGCAGCGTCCAGGAGGGACAAAACTACGAGCAGTACTTC.

This rearrangement joins TRBV4-2 to TRBJ2-7; TRBD1 agrees at 8 bases. This CDR3 comprises 14 residues. J gave up 3 bases and V 1 base, and 2 bases lay outside the gene matches. Germline CDR1 LGHNA, CDR2 YNFKEQ. CDR3 in amino acids: CASSQGTGRYEQYF. The CDR3 coding sequence is TGTGCCAGCAGCCAAGGGACAGGGCGCTACGAGCAGTACTTC.

The chain is built from TRBV11-1 and TRBJ2-3, with TRBD1 as a possible D gene (5 bases). The CDR3 has 13 amino acids. The ends were cut back, 8 bases at V and 1 base at J, with 10 bases in the middle. Germline V gene lookup returns CDR1 SGHAT and CDR2 FQDESV (reference sequence). CDR3 sequence (DNA): TGTGCCAGCCGCTCGACAGGCACAGATACGCAGTATTTT. Translation gives CASRSTGTDTQYF.

This chain uses TRBV24-1 with TRBJ2-7, with D unclear. Germline V gene sequence: CDR1 KGHDR, CDR2 SFDVKD. V lost 11 bases and J lost 2, with 12 bases in between. This CDR3 comprises 12 residues. CDR3 DNA sequence: TGTGCCATCTCAGGCCCGCCCTACGAGCAGTACTTC. It is translated as CAISGPPYEQYF.

In this sample, this clone turned up once. The rearrangement links TRBV7-9 to TRBJ1-1; 8 nucleotides line up with TRBD1. The CDR3 contains 17 residues. CDR1 and CDR2 from the germline V gene are SEHNR and FQNEAQ (reference sequence). Unmatched junction bases numbered 14, after V lost 6 bases and J lost 2 bases. CDR3 amino acids: CASRADRGSVINTEAFF. The CDR3 DNA reads as TGTGCCAGCAGAGCCGACAGGGGCTCAGTGATTAACACTGAAGCTTTCTTT.

J is TRBJ2-1 and V is TRBV24-1; 7 positions match TRBD2. Losses at the gene ends were 3 bases for V and 0 bases for J; bases not matched to a gene: 16. The CDR3 is made up of 20 amino acids. Germline lookup yields CDR1 KGHDR and CDR2 SFDVKD. The CDR3 protein is CATSDPRTSVRRDSYNEQFF. CDR3 coding DNA: TGTGCCACCAGTGATCCTAGGACTAGTGTGAGGAGGGACTCCTACAATGAGCAGTTCTTC.

The chain carries TRBV27 and TRBJ2-1; TRBD2 might be the D (5 bases). The CDR3 loop spans 13 amino acids. Trimming took off 9 bases at V and 5 bases at J, with 14 bases between the two ends. Germline-derived CDR1 and CDR2 are MNHEY and SMNVEV (reference sequence). The CDR3 DNA sequence: TGTGCCAGAGCGGCACTTCTCGACAATGAGCAGTTCTTC. Its translation is CARAALLDNEQFF.

The CDR3: CASSSASRGETEAFF. The CDR3 bases are TGTGCCAGCAGTTCTGCAAGTAGGGGTGAGACTGAAGCTTTCTTT. The chain couples TRBV6-2 or TRBV6-3 to TRBJ1-1, with a possible D match to TRBD1 (5 bases). CDR1 is MNHEY and CDR2 is SVGEGT in the germline V gene. Trimming pared 4 bases from V and 5 bases from J, leaving 17 bases between. This CDR3 is 15 amino acids long.

V and J are TRBV4-1 and TRBJ2-7; perhaps TRBD2 as D (6 bases). The V gene's germline CDR1 is MGHRA and CDR2 YSYEKL. The length of the CDR3 is 16 residues. The V and J ends lost 0 bases and 2 bases respectively, with 14 bases between them. The CDR3 loop is CASSQERRGNTYEQYF. The CDR3 coding sequence is TGCGCCAGCAGCCAAGAGAGGCGCGGGAATACCTACGAGCAGTACTTC.

The rearrangement uses TRBV5-1 and TRBJ1-1; weak D call: TRBD1 (5 bases). Germline CDR1 SGHRS, CDR2 YFSETQ. There are 15 residues in the CDR3. The V and J ends lost 2 bases and 0 bases respectively, with 11 bases between them. This chain's CDR3 is CASSFTTAMNTEAFF. CDR3 nucleotides: TGCGCCAGCAGCTTTACGACAGCCATGAACACTGAAGCTTTCTTT.

The chain couples TRBV29-1 to TRBJ1-2; 11 nucleotides match TRBD1. Losses at the gene ends were 4 bases for V and 6 bases for J; bases not matched to a gene: 4. This CDR3 has 13 residues. CDR1 SQVTM and CDR2 ANQGSEA come from the germline V gene. The CDR3 loop reads CSVAGTGGNGYTF. CDR3 in DNA: TGCAGCGTTGCTGGGACAGGGGGTAATGGCTACACCTTC.